The T cell receptor (beta chain) described here comes from a study of patients and donors after allogeneic stem cell transplantation. TCRdb passed the RT-PCR reads through MiXCR, listing each CDR3 protein once. The sample consists of about 100,000 distinct CDR3 sequences, approximately 35% of them appearing once. CDR3 length equals 12 residues. CDR1 DFQATT and CDR2 SNEGSKA come from the germline V gene (reference sequence). After removal of 3 bases from V and 4 bases from J, the junction contained 1 base not matched to a gene. The V gene is TRBV20-1, the J gene TRBJ2-3; 7 bases match TRBD1. This receptor was obtained from a human donor who was either an allogeneic HSCT recipient or a stem cell or donor lymphocyte infusion donor (not recorded which). It is not recorded whose cells these are; they may come from a transplant donor. The sample was blood, either unsorted or a sorted T cell fraction (not recorded which). CDR3 residues: CSASGQADTQYF. As DNA, the CDR3 is TGCAGTGCTAGTGGACAGGCAGATACGCAGTATTTT.